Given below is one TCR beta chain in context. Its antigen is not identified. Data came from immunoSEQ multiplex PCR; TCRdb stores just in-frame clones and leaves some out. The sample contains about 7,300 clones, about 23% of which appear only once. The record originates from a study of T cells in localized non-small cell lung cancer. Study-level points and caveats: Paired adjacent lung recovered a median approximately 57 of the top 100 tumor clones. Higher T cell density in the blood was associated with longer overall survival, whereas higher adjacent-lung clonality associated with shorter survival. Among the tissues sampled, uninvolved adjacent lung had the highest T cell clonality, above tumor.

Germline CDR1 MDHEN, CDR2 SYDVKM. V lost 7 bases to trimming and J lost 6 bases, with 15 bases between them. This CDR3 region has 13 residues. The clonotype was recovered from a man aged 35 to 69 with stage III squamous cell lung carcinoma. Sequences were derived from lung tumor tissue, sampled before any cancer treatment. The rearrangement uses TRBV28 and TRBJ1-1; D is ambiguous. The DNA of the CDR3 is TGTGCCAGCACCGCCCCTGTCCAGTCTGAAGCTTTCTTT. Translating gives CASTAPVQSEAFF.